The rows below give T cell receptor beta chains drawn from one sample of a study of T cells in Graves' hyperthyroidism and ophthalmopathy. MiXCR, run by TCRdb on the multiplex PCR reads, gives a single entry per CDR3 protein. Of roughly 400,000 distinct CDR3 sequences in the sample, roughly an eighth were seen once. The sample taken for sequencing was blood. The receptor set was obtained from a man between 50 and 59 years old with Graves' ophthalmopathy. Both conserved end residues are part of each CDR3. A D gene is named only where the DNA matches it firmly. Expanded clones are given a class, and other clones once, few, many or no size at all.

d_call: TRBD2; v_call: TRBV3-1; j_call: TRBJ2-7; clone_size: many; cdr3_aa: CASSLSTSETYEQYF; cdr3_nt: TGTGCCAGCAGCCTCTCGACTAGCGAAACCTACGAGCAGTACTTC
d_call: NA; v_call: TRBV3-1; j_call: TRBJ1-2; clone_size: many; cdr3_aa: CASSDRRIPNYGYTF; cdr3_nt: TGTGCCAGCAGCGACAGGCGAATCCCTAACTATGGCTACACCTTC
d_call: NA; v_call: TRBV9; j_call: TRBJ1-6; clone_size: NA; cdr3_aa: CASSPGTNNSPLHF; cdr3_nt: TGTGCCAGCAGCCCCGGGACAAATAATTCACCCCTCCACTTT
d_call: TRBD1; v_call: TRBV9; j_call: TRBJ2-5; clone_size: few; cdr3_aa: CASSTRDRAVETQYF; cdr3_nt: TGTGCCAGCAGCACCCGGGACAGAGCGGTGGAGACCCAGTACTTC
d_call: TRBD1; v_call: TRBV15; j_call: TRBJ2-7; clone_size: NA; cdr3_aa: CATRYGTESYEQYF; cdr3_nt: TGTGCCACCAGGTACGGGACAGAGTCCTACGAGCAGTACTTC
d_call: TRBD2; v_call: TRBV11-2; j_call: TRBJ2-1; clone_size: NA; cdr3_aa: CASSPRTSGRRNEQFF; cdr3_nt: TGTGCCAGCAGCCCTCGGACTAGCGGGAGGCGGAATGAGCAGTTCTTC
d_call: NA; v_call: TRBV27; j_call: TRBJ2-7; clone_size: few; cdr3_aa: CASRLGFGEQYF; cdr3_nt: TGTGCCAGCAGACTGGGGTTCGGGGAGCAGTACTTC
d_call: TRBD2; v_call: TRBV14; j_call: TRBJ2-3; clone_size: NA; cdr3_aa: CASSQVPWGLAPDTQYF; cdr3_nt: TGTGCCAGCAGCCAAGTACCATGGGGACTAGCTCCAGATACGCAGTATTTT
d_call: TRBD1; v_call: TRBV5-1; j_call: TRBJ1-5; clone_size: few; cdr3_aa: CASSLAGTENQPQHF; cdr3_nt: TGCGCCAGCAGCTTGGCAGGGACAGAGAATCAGCCCCAGCATTTT
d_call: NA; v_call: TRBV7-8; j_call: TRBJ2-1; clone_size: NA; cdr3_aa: CASSLSSQTGRYNEQFF; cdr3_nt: TGTGCCAGCAGCTTGTCTTCTCAAACAGGCCGTTACAATGAGCAGTTCTTC
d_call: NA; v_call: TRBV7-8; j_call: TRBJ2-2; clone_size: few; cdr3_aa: CASSLTPWEGATNTGELFF; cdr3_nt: TGTGCCAGCAGCTTAACCCCATGGGAGGGGGCTACTAACACCGGGGAGCTGTTTTTT
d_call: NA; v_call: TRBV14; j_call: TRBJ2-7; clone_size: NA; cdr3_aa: CASSQERVRVTYEQYF; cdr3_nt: TGTGCCAGCAGCCAAGAAAGGGTCCGAGTCACCTACGAGCAGTACTTC
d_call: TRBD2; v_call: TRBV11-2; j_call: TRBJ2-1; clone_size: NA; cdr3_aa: CASSLESGSYNEQFF; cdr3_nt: TGTGCCAGCAGCTTAGAGAGCGGGAGCTACAATGAGCAGTTCTTC
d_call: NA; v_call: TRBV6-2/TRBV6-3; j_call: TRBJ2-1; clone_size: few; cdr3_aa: CASSYILRTNQIDEQFF; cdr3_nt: TGTGCCAGCAGTTACATATTGAGGACAAACCAAATCGATGAGCAGTTCTTC
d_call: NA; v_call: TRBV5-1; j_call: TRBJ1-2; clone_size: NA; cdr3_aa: CASSLGGQGFGGYTF; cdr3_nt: TGCGCCAGCAGCTTGGGGGGGCAGGGGTTCGGCGGCTACACCTTC
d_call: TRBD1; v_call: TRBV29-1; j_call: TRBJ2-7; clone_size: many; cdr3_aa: CSVEDPRTGDYEQYF; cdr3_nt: TGCAGCGTTGAAGATCCTAGGACAGGGGACTACGAGCAGTACTTC